This TCR beta chain was sequenced in a study of blood T cell repertoires in COVID-19. Two consecutive negative NP/OP PCR tests, clearance, or resolved symptoms defined Cohort 3 recovery. This CDR3 is built from 14 residues. Unmatched junction bases numbered 2, after V lost 3 bases and J lost 2 bases. CDR1 and CDR2 from the germline V gene are SGHRS and YFSETQ. Here immunoSEQ multiplex PCR was the method, and the copy in TCRdb shows in-frame clones only, minus some. The sample gives some 320,000 clones, roughly 90% of which show up once; 4.5% to 5.5% is in the top ten. The material sequenced was PBMCs or T cells enriched from blood (not recorded which). The rearrangement uses TRBV5-1 and TRBJ1-5; 7 positions agree with TRBD1. The TCR sequence derives from a man aged 60-69 years who had recovered from COVID-19. This chain's CDR3 is CASSSGTGNQPQHF. CDR3 DNA sequence: TGCGCCAGCAGCTCGGGGACAGGCAATCAGCCCCAGCATTTT. Complete variable domain (other parts from reference TRBV5-1 and TRBJ1-5): KAGVTQTPRYLIKTRGQQVTLSCSPISGHRSVSWYQQTPGQGLQFLFEYFSETQRNKGNFPGRFSGRQFSNSRSEMNVSTLELGDSALYLCASSSGTGNQPQHFGDGTRLSIL.